This T cell receptor (beta chain) was identified in a study of OX40 agonist ivuxolimab in advanced cancers. Here immunoSEQ multiplex PCR was the method, and the copy in TCRdb shows in-frame clones only, minus some. Of some 12,000 clones in the sample, around 83% were seen once. Deletions cut 1 base from V and 0 bases from J, with 16 bases between. This CDR3 is built from 18 residues. Germline V gene lookup returns CDR1 SGDLS and CDR2 YYNGEE. This receptor was identified in an adult with an advanced solid tumor such as melanoma, head and neck, liver or kidney cancer. V is TRBV9 and J is TRBJ2-2, with D uncertain. The specimen was CD4+ or CD8+ T cells sorted from blood, collected in a trial of the OX40 agonist ivuxolimab. The CDR3: CASSVQDLAGSNTGELFF. DNA for the CDR3: TGTGCCAGCAGCGTACAAGACTTGGCCGGCTCGAACACCGGGGAGCTGTTTTTT.